This T cell receptor beta chain was captured in a study of human thymus T cells. Assay: immunoSEQ multiplex PCR; the TCRdb copy retains only in-frame clones and omits some. The data show roughly 130,000 clones, over 85% seen once. Study-wide results and caveats: Unrelated people showed highly overlapping thymic repertoires, related research reported. Use of V and J genes seemed skewed within the thymic and blood repertoires.

Corrective cardiac surgery supplied the resected thymus tissue. The donors were infants in Finland with congenital heart defects, otherwise immunologically healthy. Worth noting for this clone: Antigen: not known.

With 3 bases clipped from V and 12 bases from J, the junction kept 18 bases outside the gene matches. This CDR3 contains 17 residues. Germline V CDR1 and CDR2: MGHDK, SYGVNS. Sequences were obtained from thymus tissue. This chain uses TRBV25-1 with TRBJ2-1, with TRBD1 matching 9 bases. The origin of this receptor is a boy less than two years old with a congenital heart defect but otherwise immunologically healthy. CDR3 DNA sequence: TGTGCCAGCAGTGAGGTGACAGGGGGACGGTACAGCAGGGTGCAGTTCTTC. Protein product: CASSEVTGGRYSRVQFF.